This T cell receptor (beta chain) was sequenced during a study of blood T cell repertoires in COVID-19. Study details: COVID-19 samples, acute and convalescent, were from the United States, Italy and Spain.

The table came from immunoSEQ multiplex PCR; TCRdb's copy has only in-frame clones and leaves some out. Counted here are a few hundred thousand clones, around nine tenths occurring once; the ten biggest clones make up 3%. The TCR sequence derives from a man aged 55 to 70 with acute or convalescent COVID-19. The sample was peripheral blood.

CDR3 loop: CASSPAGVDYGYTF. The CDR3 DNA sequence: TGCGCCAGCAGCCCCGCAGGGGTAGACTATGGCTACACCTTC. The gene calls are TRBV5-1 and TRBJ1-2, with D maybe TRBD1 (6 bases). V gave up 4 bases and J gave up 3 bases, with 13 bases separating them. Germline CDR1 is SGHRS and CDR2 is YFSETQ. The length of the CDR3 is 14 residues.